This T cell receptor (beta chain) was found in a study of shared clonotypes between healthy human individuals. Sequencing was performed with immunoSEQ multiplex PCR; in TCRdb, only in-frame clones are kept and a portion is missing. The repertoire holds some 2 million clones, with roughly 96% as singletons. V lost 4 bases, J lost 7 bases, and 9 bases stayed unmatched. Germline CDR1 is LGHNA and CDR2 is YSLEER. This CDR3 comprises 15 residues. The study drew its donors from healthy HIV-negative adults without recent acute infections or vaccinations. The chain recombines TRBV4-3 with TRBJ2-3, with 9 bases lining up with TRBD1. Sequencing was carried out using naive CD4+ T cells sorted from blood. Stated subset: CD45RA+ positively selected. This clonotype originated in a man between 18 and 29 years old in good health. Here the CDR3 reads CASSPYTGGLYTQYF. The CDR3 region has the DNA TGCGCCAGCAGCCCTTACACAGGGGGCTTGTATACGCAGTATTTT.